This section outlines one T cell receptor beta chain sequence together with its context. Its antigen is still unknown. The sample comes from a study of beta chain features in type 1 diabetes. Study findings and constraints: Moderate but significant shortening of TCRB CDR3s was recorded in all four CD4+ subsets from Type 1 diabetes patients.

Every bit of the isolated RNA underwent reverse transcription, so sequencing read expressed TCRB transcripts. The assay was immunoSEQ multiplex PCR, and TCRdb's table has in-frame clones only and misses some. The table includes around 140,000 clones, 7% to 10% detected once. CDR3 length equals 17 residues. Germline V gene sequence: CDR1 KGHSH, CDR2 LQKENI. J lost 0 bases, V lost 0 bases, and 2 bases had no gene match. The chain couples TRBV18 to TRBJ2-4; 10 nucleotides align to TRBD2. The specimen was central memory CD4+ T cells from blood. The receptor comes from a man aged 25-45 years with type 1 diabetes. CDR3 bases: TGTGCCAGCTCACCACCCTTAGCGGGGGGAGCCAAAAACATTCAGTACTTC. This sequence encodes CASSPPLAGGAKNIQYF. Together with reference TRBV18 and TRBJ2-4, the CDR3 gives the full variable domain: NAGVMQNPRHLVRRRGQEARLRCSPMKGHSHVYWYRQLPEEGLKFMVYLQKENIIDESGMPKERFSAEFPKEGPSILRIQQVVRGDSAAYFCASSPPLAGGAKNIQYFGAGTRLSVL.